This section outlines one TCR beta chain sequence together with its context. Its antigen is not known. MiXCR was run by TCRdb on the RT-PCR reads, yielding one entry per CDR3 protein. The table has about 800,000 distinct CDR3 sequences, 21% seen once; the top ten hold around 9.6%. CDR3 length equals 14 residues. The V end was cut by 7 bases, the J end by 1 base, with 13 bases between. Germline assignment: CDR1 MNHEY and CDR2 SMNVEV (reference sequence). The source of the sample is a study of response to subunit inactivated influenza vaccine. Study outcomes and limitations: Authors suggested seasonal influenza vaccinations each recruit few new T cells.

This sequence was found in a man in his forties or fifties who received an inactivated influenza vaccine. The rearrangement joins TRBV27 to TRBJ1-1, with TRBD1 as a possible D gene (6 bases). Sequences were derived from PBMCs from blood, sampled 5 to 6 days after vaccination. The chain's CDR3 is CASNNRVGNTEAFF. The CDR3 bases are TGTGCCAGCAACAACAGGGTGGGGAACACTGAAGCTTTCTTT.